Presented here are 32 T cell receptor beta chains from one specimen sequenced in a study of cytomegalovirus exposure and HLA in healthy donors. PCR employed 60 Vbeta and 13 Jbeta primers. TCRdb's table, derived via immunoSEQ multiplex PCR, lists solely in-frame clones and lacks some. The data contain some 180,000 clones, 80% of them singletons. The sample taken for sequencing was PBMCs. Receptors were obtained from a male donor in good health and CMV-seronegative.

The rearrangement joins TRBV11-3 to TRBJ1-5, with no clear D. The CDR3 is 17 amino acids. V lost 5 bases and J 0 bases, leaving 17 bases between the germline ends. Germline V gene lookup returns CDR1 SGHNT and CDR2 YENEEA. CDR3 protein: CASSPQGENYSNQPQHF. The CDR3 DNA reads as TGTGCCAGCAGCCCCCAAGGAGAAAATTATAGCAATCAGCCCCAGCATTTT. The full variable domain, its missing parts supplied by reference TRBV11-3 and TRBJ1-5, is EAGVVQSPRYKIIEKKQPVAFWCNPISGHNTLYWYLQNLGQGPELLIRYENEEAVDDSQLPKDRFSAERLKGVDSTLKIQPAELGDSAVYLCASSPQGENYSNQPQHFGDGTRLSIL.

The genes are TRBV6-1 and TRBJ1-6; 9 bases agree with TRBD1. CDR3 length: 17 amino acids. Germline CDR1 reads MNHNS; CDR2 reads SASEGT. With 4 bases clipped from V and 4 bases from J, the junction kept 8 bases outside the gene matches. The CDR3 is CASSGQGTGFYNSPLHF. Here the CDR3 DNA reads TGTGCCAGCAGTGGTCAAGGGACAGGGTTTTATAATTCACCCCTCCACTTT.

V gene TRBV6-5 combines with J gene TRBJ1-6; 9 bases fit TRBD1. The V and J ends lost 5 bases and 9 bases, in that order; junction bases with no gene match: 5. This CDR3 has 14 amino acids. Per germline, CDR1 MNHEY and CDR2 SVGAGI. The DNA of the CDR3 is TGTGCCAGCAGTACGGGACAGGGAACTTCACCCCTCCACTTT. As protein: CASSTGQGTSPLHF.

This chain uses TRBV18 with TRBJ1-1; TRBD1 is a possible D gene (5 bases). CDR1 KGHSH and CDR2 LQKENI come from the germline V gene. CDR3 size: 16 residues. V lost 1 base to trimming and J lost 0 bases, with 12 bases between them. The CDR3 coding sequence is TGTGCCAGCTCACCACGAGACAGCGAACTGAACACTGAAGCTTTCTTT. As protein: CASSPRDSELNTEAFF.

The rearrangement uses TRBV7-2 and TRBJ1-2; no firm D call. CDR3 length: 12 residues. Germline loops: CDR1 SGHTA, CDR2 FQGNSA. Trimming pared 0 bases from V and 10 bases from J, leaving 9 bases between. The CDR3 DNA sequence: TGTGCCAGCAGCTTAGCGCTAGTAGACTACACCTTC. As protein: CASSLALVDYTF.

The J gene is TRBJ1-6, the V gene TRBV4-3; possible D gene TRBD1, 6 bases. CDR1 LGHNA and CDR2 YSLEER come from the germline V gene. The CDR3 covers 14 residues. V gave up 4 bases and J gave up 8 bases, with 12 bases separating them. The CDR3: CASSRGQGYSPLHF. The DNA for the CDR3 is TGCGCCAGCAGCCGCGGCCAGGGGTATTCACCCCTCCACTTT.

The chain combines TRBV5-5 with TRBJ1-2, with D possibly matching TRBD1 (5 bases). V was trimmed by 0 bases and J by 3 bases, leaving 15 bases between them. Germline V gene data show CDR1 as SGHKS and CDR2 as YYEKEE (reference sequence). The CDR3 consists of 16 residues. CDR3 amino acids: CASSLGSGGGDYGYTF. CDR3 in DNA: TGTGCCAGCAGCTTGGGGTCCGGGGGGGGTGACTATGGCTACACCTTC.

V gene TRBV6-5 combines with J gene TRBJ2-3; D remains unclear. The CDR3 sequence is 13 residues long. In germline, CDR1 is MNHEY, CDR2 SVGAGI. Trimming took 6 bases from V and 7 from J, leaving 14 bases between them. The CDR3 nucleotides are TGTGCCAGCAGCCCGAGGCCCTACAATACGCAGTATTTT. Translated, it gives CASSPRPYNTQYF.

There are a few counts of this clone. The genes are TRBV6-5 and TRBJ1-1; D remains unclear. CDR1 and CDR2 from the germline V gene are MNHEY and SVGAGI. Between the trimmed V and J ends, which lost 0 bases and 1 base, there was a span of 12 bases. CDR3 length: 16 amino acids. CDR3 sequence: CASSYSSRAGNTEAFF. The CDR3 DNA is TGTGCCAGCAGTTACTCGAGCCGGGCGGGGAACACTGAAGCTTTCTTT.

The V call is TRBV28, the J call TRBJ1-2; D not certain. The CDR3 is made up of 14 amino acids. Trimming removed 6 bases from V and 5 bases from J, with 16 bases in between. Germline-derived CDR1 and CDR2 are MDHEN and SYDVKM. In nucleotides, the CDR3 is TGTGCCAGCAGGGACGGGAGCGCTCCTTATGGCTACACCTTC. This translates into CASRDGSAPYGYTF.

This clone was seen a single time. One end of the junction fails to match germline, which may point to a read error. The CDR3 spells CAGSYRDRSYEQYF. The CDR3 nucleotides read TGTGCCGGCAGTTATAGGGACAGGTCCTACGAGCAGTACTTC. V and J are TRBV6-5 and TRBJ2-7; 8 bases fit TRBD1. CDR1 and CDR2 (germline): MNHEY, SVGAGI. This CDR3 is 14 amino acids long.

The rearrangement links TRBV7-9 to TRBJ2-7; 11 positions match TRBD1. The CDR3 has 15 residues. Germline values: CDR1 SEHNR, CDR2 FQNEAQ (reference sequence). The J segment lost 6 bases and the V segment lost 1 base, leaving 5 bases of the junction unmatched. The DNA of the CDR3 is TGTGCCAGCAGCTTAGGTCGGACAGGGGGCTTCGAGCAGTACTTC. It yields the protein CASSLGRTGGFEQYF.

Only a few counts were recorded for this clone. The rearrangement joins TRBV7-9 to TRBJ2-2; perhaps TRBD2 as D (5 bases). This CDR3 comprises 13 residues. V was pared by 4 bases and J by 7 bases, with 10 bases between. Germline CDR1 SEHNR, CDR2 FQNEAQ (reference sequence). The DNA of the CDR3 is TGTGCCAGCAGCTCGGAGGCGGGCGGGGAGCTGTTTTTT. It is translated as CASSSEAGGELFF. The complete variable domain, with remaining parts taken from reference TRBV7-9 and TRBJ2-2, reads DTGVSQNPRHKITKRGQNVTFRCDPISEHNRLYWYRQTLGQGPEFLTYFQNEAQLEKSRLLSDRFSAERPKGSFSTLEIQRTEQGDSAMYLCASSSEAGGELFFGEGSRLTVL.

This chain uses TRBV5-1 with TRBJ2-5, with 9 bases aligning to TRBD1. CDR1 and CDR2 (germline): SGHRS, YFSETQ. Trimming removed 2 bases from V and 5 bases from J; junction bases left unmatched: 7. The CDR3 consists of 15 residues. The CDR3 nucleotides are TGCGCCAGCAGCTTTCCGGGACAGGGATACGAGACCCAGTACTTC. Protein sequence: CASSFPGQGYETQYF.

The chain recombines TRBV6-4 with TRBJ2-1, with D possibly being TRBD1 (6 bases). The CDR3 spans 15 residues. V dropped 0 bases and J dropped 0 bases, with 6 bases sitting between them. From germline, CDR1 is MRHNA and CDR2 SNTAGT. Written as DNA, the CDR3 is TGTGCCAGCAGTGACTCGGGGGCCTCCTACAATGAGCAGTTCTTC. This translates into CASSDSGASYNEQFF.

The chain couples TRBV5-1 to TRBJ2-5; no clear D gene. Germline CDR1 SGHRS, CDR2 YFSETQ. This CDR3 contains 13 residues. V was trimmed by 3 bases and J by 0 bases, leaving 6 bases between them. The CDR3 sequence is CASSSFYQETQYF. DNA of the CDR3: TGCGCCAGCAGCTCCTTTTACCAAGAGACCCAGTACTTC.

This clone appeared a few times. The chain has TRBV9 and TRBJ2-1, with D uncertain. Trimming removed 0 bases from V and 1 base from J, with 8 bases in between. The germline V gene has CDR1 SGDLS and CDR2 YYNGEE. The CDR3 is 15 amino acids. The CDR3 sequence is CASSVAPDSYNEQFF. The CDR3 region has the DNA TGTGCCAGCAGCGTAGCGCCAGATTCCTACAATGAGCAGTTCTTC.

A few counts support this clone. The chain employs TRBV11-2 and TRBJ1-1, with a tentative D call TRBD1 (6 bases). CDR1 and CDR2 (germline): SGHAT, FQNNGV. V shed 0 bases and J shed 5 bases, with 13 bases lying between them. This CDR3 is built from 15 residues. The CDR3 region has the DNA TGTGCCAGCAGCTTAGAGCGGGGGGCTGGTACTGAAGCTTTCTTT. It specifies CASSLERGAGTEAFF.

This chain joins TRBV10-3 and TRBJ2-5; 11 nucleotides match TRBD2. The V gene's germline CDR1 is ENHRY and CDR2 SYGVKD. V was clipped by 3 bases and J by 5 bases; unmatched bases: 8. The CDR3 is made up of 16 amino acids. The CDR3 bases are TGTGCCATCAGTGAAGGGACTAGCGGAAACGGGGAGACCCAGTACTTC. Protein product: CAISEGTSGNGETQYF.

The chain couples TRBV19 to TRBJ1-2; D call uncertain. Trimming took off 5 bases at V and 0 bases at J, with 10 bases between the two ends. There are 14 residues in the CDR3. Germline V CDR1 and CDR2: LNHDA, SQIVND (reference sequence). The CDR3 region has the DNA TGTGCCAGTAGTCCCGGTCCTCCTAACTATGGCTACACCTTC. This translates into CASSPGPPNYGYTF. The full variable domain, rest sourced from reference TRBV19 and TRBJ1-2, is DGGITQSPKYLFRKEGQNVTLSCEQNLNHDAMYWYRQDPGQGLRLIYYSQIVNDFQKGDIAEGYSVSREKKESFPLTVTSAQKNPTAFYLCASSPGPPNYGYTFGSGTRLTVV.

The V gene is TRBV19, the J gene TRBJ1-2, with a tentative D call TRBD1 (5 bases). Germline values: CDR1 LNHDA, CDR2 SQIVND (reference sequence). There are 13 residues in the CDR3. V was pared by 7 bases and J by 4 bases, with 13 bases between. The CDR3, as DNA: TGTGCCAGTACCCCTGACGGGGGCTATGGCTACACCTTC. Protein product: CASTPDGGYGYTF.

This sequence joins TRBV30 and TRBJ2-3; D is unresolved. Trimming cost V 0 bases and J 5 bases, with 3 bases left between them. Germline V gives CDR1 GTSNPN, CDR2 SVGIG (reference sequence). The CDR3 spans 11 residues. CDR3 bases: TGTGCCTGGAGTGTCGGAGATACGCAGTATTTT. Amino acid sequence: CAWSVGDTQYF.

The chain is built from TRBV7-9 and TRBJ1-1, with D tentatively TRBD1 (6 bases). This CDR3 has 13 amino acids. Germline assignment: CDR1 SEHNR and CDR2 FQNEAQ (reference sequence). Between the trimmed V and J ends, which lost 4 bases and 3 bases, there was a span of 9 bases. The CDR3 spells CASSSHRDTEAFF. The CDR3 DNA reads TGTGCCAGCAGCTCCCACAGGGACACTGAAGCTTTCTTT.

The rearrangement links TRBV5-1 to TRBJ1-6; D is uncertain. The length of the CDR3 is 17 residues. Trimming pared 0 bases from V and 0 bases from J, leaving 10 bases between. Germline V gene lookup returns CDR1 SGHRS and CDR2 YFSETQ. The CDR3 DNA sequence: TGCGCCAGCAGCTTGGAAGTCACGAGCTCCTATAATTCACCCCTCCACTTT. This codes for CASSLEVTSSYNSPLHF.

The CDR3 bases are TGTGCCAGTAGTATCGGTCCCGGGACAGGGGGATCACCCCTCCACTTT. The encoded protein is CASSIGPGTGGSPLHF. The chain is built from TRBV19 and TRBJ1-6, with 11 bases matching TRBD1. V trimming: 3 bases; J trimming: 10 bases; junction bases outside the gene matches: 8. The CDR3 is 16 residues long. In germline, CDR1 is LNHDA, CDR2 SQIVND (reference sequence). Looking up the rest from reference TRBV19 and TRBJ1-6 gives the full variable domain: DGGITQSPKYLFRKEGQNVTLSCEQNLNHDAMYWYRQDPGQGLRLIYYSQIVNDFQKGDIAEGYSVSREKKESFPLTVTSAQKNPTAFYLCASSIGPGTGGSPLHFGNGTRLTVT.

This clone was observed once. The chain carries TRBV5-1 and TRBJ1-4; 10 nucleotides agree with TRBD1. Germline CDR1 reads SGHRS; CDR2 reads YFSETQ. Trimming removed 1 base from V and 3 bases from J; junction bases left unmatched: 6. The CDR3 is 17 amino acids. The CDR3 loop reads CASSLWTGGLSNEKLFF. For the CDR3, the DNA is TGCGCCAGCAGCTTGTGGACAGGGGGGTTGTCTAATGAAAAACTGTTTTTT.

The gene calls are TRBV7-8 and TRBJ1-5; 8 nucleotides line up with TRBD1. Germline values: CDR1 SGHVS, CDR2 FQNEAQ. The V and J ends lost 5 bases and 2 bases, in that order; junction bases with no gene match: 5. The CDR3 runs 15 residues. The CDR3 sequence is CASSLLDRGNQPQHF. In DNA form, the CDR3 reads TGTGCCAGCAGCCTATTGGACAGGGGCAATCAGCCCCAGCATTTT.

V gene TRBV7-6 combines with J gene TRBJ2-1; no definite D call. Per germline, CDR1 SGHVS and CDR2 FNYEAQ. V lost 5 bases, J lost 6 bases, and 8 bases lay in between. The CDR3 is 12 residues long. The CDR3 bases are TGTGCCAGCAGCACGTCGGGCAATGAGCAGTTCTTC. This translates into CASSTSGNEQFF. The full variable domain, in which reference TRBV7-6 and TRBJ2-1 provide the parts outside the CDR3, is GAGVSQSPRYKVTKRGQDVALRCDPISGHVSLYWYRQALGQGPEFLTYFNYEAQQDKSGLPNDRFSAERPEGSISTLTIQRTEQRDSAMYRCASSTSGNEQFFGPGTRLTVL.

This chain connects TRBV11-2 to TRBJ2-6; TRBD1 might be the D (5 bases). Trimming shortened V by 3 bases and J by 2 bases, and 14 bases separated the two germline ends. There are 17 residues in the CDR3. Per germline, CDR1 SGHAT and CDR2 FQNNGV. CDR3 loop: CASSFSGSEAGANVLTF. In DNA, the CDR3 is TGTGCCAGCAGCTTTTCAGGGTCAGAGGCTGGGGCCAACGTCCTGACTTTC.

This clone was detected only once. The chain has TRBV4-1 and TRBJ1-2; TRBD1 matches 7 bases. In germline, CDR1 is MGHRA, CDR2 YSYEKL. V gave up 1 base and J gave up 5 bases; unmatched junction bases: 7. The CDR3 contains 15 residues. The CDR3 sequence: CASSQVDRARYGYTF. In DNA form, the CDR3 reads TGCGCCAGCAGCCAAGTCGACAGGGCACGGTATGGCTACACCTTC.

This chain joins TRBV18 and TRBJ1-1; TRBD1 agrees at 8 bases. The CDR3 is made up of 15 amino acids. Per the germline V gene, CDR1 is KGHSH and CDR2 is LQKENI. With V trimmed by 3 bases and J by 1 base, 4 bases remained unmatched. The DNA for the CDR3 is TGTGCCAGCTCACCTTGGACAGGGAGGAACACTGAAGCTTTCTTT. Translation: CASSPWTGRNTEAFF.

The V gene is TRBV10-3, the J gene TRBJ1-1; 9 positions agree with TRBD1. The CDR3 has 14 residues. Trimming cost V 3 bases and J 4 bases; bases outside gene matches: 3. Germline V gene lookup returns CDR1 ENHRY and CDR2 SYGVKD. In DNA, the CDR3 is TGTGCCATCAGTGACCCGACAGGGGGCACTGAAGCTTTCTTT. This sequence encodes CAISDPTGGTEAFF.